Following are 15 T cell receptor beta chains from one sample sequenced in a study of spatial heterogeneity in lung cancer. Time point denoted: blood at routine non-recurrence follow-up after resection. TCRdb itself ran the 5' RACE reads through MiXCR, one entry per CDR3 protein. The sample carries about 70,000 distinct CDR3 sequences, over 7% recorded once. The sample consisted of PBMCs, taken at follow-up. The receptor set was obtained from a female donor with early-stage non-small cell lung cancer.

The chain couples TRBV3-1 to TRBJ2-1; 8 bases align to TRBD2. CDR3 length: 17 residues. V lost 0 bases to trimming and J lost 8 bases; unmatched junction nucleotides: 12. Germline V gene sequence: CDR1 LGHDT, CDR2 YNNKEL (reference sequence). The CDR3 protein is CASSQDPLGLGTDEQFF. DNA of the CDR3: TGTGCCAGCAGCCAAGATCCCTTGGGACTAGGTACCGATGAGCAGTTCTTC.

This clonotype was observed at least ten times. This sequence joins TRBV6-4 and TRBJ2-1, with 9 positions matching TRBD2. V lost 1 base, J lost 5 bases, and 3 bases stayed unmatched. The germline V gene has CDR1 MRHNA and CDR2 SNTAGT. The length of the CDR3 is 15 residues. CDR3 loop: CASSDLTSGDNEQFF. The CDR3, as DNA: TGTGCCAGCAGTGACTTGACTAGCGGAGACAATGAGCAGTTCTTC.

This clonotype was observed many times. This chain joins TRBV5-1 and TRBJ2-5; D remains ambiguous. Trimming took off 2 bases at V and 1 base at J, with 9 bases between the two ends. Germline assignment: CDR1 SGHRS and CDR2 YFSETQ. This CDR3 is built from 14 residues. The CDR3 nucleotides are TGCGCCAGCAGCTTTATGCCTGGCCAAGAGACCCAGTACTTC. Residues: CASSFMPGQETQYF. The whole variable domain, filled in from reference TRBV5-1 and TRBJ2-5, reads KAGVTQTPRYLIKTRGQQVTLSCSPISGHRSVSWYQQTPGQGLQFLFEYFSETQRNKGNFPGRFSGRQFSNSRSEMNVSTLELGDSALYLCASSFMPGQETQYFGPGTRLLVL.

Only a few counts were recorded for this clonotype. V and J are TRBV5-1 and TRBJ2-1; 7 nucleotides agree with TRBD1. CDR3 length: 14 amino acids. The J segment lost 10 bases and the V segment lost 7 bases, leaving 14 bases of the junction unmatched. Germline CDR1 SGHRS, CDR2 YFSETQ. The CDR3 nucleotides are TGCGCCAGCGTTGACAGGGCTGGGTCCGGCGAGCAGTTCTTC. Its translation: CASVDRAGSGEQFF.

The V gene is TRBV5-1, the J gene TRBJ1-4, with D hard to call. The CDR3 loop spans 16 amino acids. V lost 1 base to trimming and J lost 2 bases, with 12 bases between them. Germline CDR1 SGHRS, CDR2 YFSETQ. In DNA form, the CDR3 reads TGCGCCAGCAGCTTGTTGGGGATGGCGACTAATGAAAAACTGTTTTTT. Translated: CASSLLGMATNEKLFF.

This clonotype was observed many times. The CDR3 DNA follows: TGTGCCAGCAGCTTCCCGTTTGGGAGCGGTAATGAGCAGTTCTTC. Its protein is CASSFPFGSGNEQFF. This chain connects TRBV7-6 to TRBJ2-1; D perhaps matches TRBD2 (5 bases). The CDR3 extends over 15 amino acids. The V end was cut by 3 bases, the J end by 7 bases, with 16 bases between. The V gene's germline CDR1 is SGHVS and CDR2 FNYEAQ.

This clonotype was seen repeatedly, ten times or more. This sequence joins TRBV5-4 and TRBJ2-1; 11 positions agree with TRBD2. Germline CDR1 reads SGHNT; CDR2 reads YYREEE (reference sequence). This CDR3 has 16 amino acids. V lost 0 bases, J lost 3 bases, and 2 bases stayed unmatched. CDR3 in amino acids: CASSLGGTSGYNEQFF. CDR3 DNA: TGTGCCAGCAGCTTGGGTGGGACTAGCGGCTACAATGAGCAGTTCTTC.

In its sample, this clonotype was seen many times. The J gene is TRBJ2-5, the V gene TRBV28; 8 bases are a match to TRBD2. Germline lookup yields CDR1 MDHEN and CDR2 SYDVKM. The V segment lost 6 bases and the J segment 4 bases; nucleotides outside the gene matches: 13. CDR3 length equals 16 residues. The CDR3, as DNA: TGTGCCAGCAGATTCCGTCTAACGGGAGGGCGAGAGACCCAGTACTTC. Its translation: CASRFRLTGGRETQYF.

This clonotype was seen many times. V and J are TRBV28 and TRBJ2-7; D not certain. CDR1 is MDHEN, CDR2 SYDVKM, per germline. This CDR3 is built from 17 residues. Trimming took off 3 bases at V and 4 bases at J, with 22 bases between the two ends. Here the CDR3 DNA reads TGTGCCAGCAGTTTCTTGAAAGTCATAGGAAGCCCGTACGAGCAGTACTTC. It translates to CASSFLKVIGSPYEQYF. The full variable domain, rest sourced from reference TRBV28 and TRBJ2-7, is DVKVTQSSRYLVKRTGEKVFLECVQDMDHENMFWYRQDPGLGLRLIYFSYDVKMKEKGDIPEGYSVSREKKERFSLILESASTNQTSMYLCASSFLKVIGSPYEQYFGPGTRLTVT.

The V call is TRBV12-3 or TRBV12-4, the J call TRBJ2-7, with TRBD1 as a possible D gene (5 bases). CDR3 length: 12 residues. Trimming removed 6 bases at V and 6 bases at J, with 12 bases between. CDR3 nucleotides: TGTGCCAGCAGACAACCCCAGGGCGAGCAGTACTTC. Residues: CASRQPQGEQYF.

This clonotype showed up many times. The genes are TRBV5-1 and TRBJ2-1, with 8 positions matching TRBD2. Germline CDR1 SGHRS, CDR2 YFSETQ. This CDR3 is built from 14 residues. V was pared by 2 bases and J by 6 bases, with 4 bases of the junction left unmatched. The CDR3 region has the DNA TGCGCCAGCAGCTTCATAGCGGGACCCAATGAGCAGTTCTTC. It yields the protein CASSFIAGPNEQFF.

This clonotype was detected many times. CDR3 in DNA: TGCAGTGCTAGATCGGACAGGGGGACGATGGGGGCCAACGTCCTGACTTTC. It yields the protein CSARSDRGTMGANVLTF. The V and J genes are TRBV20-1 and TRBJ2-6, with 10 bases that match TRBD1. The V gene end was trimmed by 2 bases and the J gene end by 4 bases; junction bases not matched to a gene: 8. Looked up from germline, CDR1 is DFQATT and CDR2 is SNEGSKA (reference sequence). The CDR3 covers 17 residues.

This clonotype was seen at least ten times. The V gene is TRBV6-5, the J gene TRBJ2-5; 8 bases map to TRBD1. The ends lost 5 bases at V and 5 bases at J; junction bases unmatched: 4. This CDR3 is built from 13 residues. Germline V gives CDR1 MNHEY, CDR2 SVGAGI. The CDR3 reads CASSPYRGETQYF. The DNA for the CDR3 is TGTGCCAGCAGTCCTTACAGGGGGGAGACCCAGTACTTC.

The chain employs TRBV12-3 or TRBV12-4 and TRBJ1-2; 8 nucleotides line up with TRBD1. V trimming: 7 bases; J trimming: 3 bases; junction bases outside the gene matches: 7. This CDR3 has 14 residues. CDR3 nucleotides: TGTGCCAGCAAGGAGACAGGGGTGGACTATGGCTACACCTTC. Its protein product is CASKETGVDYGYTF.

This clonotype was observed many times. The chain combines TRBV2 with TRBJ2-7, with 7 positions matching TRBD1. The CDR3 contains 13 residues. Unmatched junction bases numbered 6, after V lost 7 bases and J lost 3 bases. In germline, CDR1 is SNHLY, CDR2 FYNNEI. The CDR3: CASKGQVHYEQYF. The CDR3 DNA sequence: TGTGCCAGCAAAGGACAGGTGCACTACGAGCAGTACTTC.